The 6 T cell receptor beta chains listed next were all sequenced from one sample in a study of CD8+ T cells in alopecia areata. cDNA serving as the sequencing template came from extracted, reverse transcribed RNA. The protocol was immunoSEQ multiplex PCR, while the TCRdb copy is restricted to in-frame clones and leaves out a portion. The sample includes some 150,000 clones, roughly 62% of them seen just once. This specimen consisted of CD4+ T cells sorted from blood, obtained at week 0. The receptors derive from a human donor with alopecia areata.

V and J are TRBV5-4 and TRBJ1-2, with a weak D call TRBD1 (6 bases). Germline CDR1 SGHNT, CDR2 YYREEE (reference sequence). CDR3 length equals 14 residues. V shed 8 bases and J shed 3 bases, with 17 bases lying between them. CDR3 sequence (DNA): TGTGCCAGTCACAGGGCGGCAGTCGACTATGGCTACACCTTC. Translation: CASHRAAVDYGYTF.

Details on this clone: This sample includes further DNA sequences coding for the same CDR3. The rearrangement joins TRBV29-1 to TRBJ1-3; D gene ambiguous. Looked up from germline, CDR1 is SQVTM and CDR2 is ANQGSEA. This CDR3 has 11 amino acids. The ends were cut back, 4 bases at V and 3 bases at J, with 4 bases in the middle. CDR3 DNA sequence: TGCAGCGTTGTCGTTGGAAACACCATATATTTT. It yields the protein CSVVVGNTIYF.

This rearrangement joins TRBV5-1 to TRBJ2-2; maybe TRBD1 (6 bases). Germline values: CDR1 SGHRS, CDR2 YFSETQ. V was shortened by 4 bases and J by 3 bases, with 13 bases between the two germline ends. This CDR3 contains 15 residues. The CDR3: CASSPVGGDTGELFF. The CDR3 nucleotides read TGCGCCAGCAGCCCAGTTGGGGGCGACACCGGGGAGCTGTTTTTT.

Details on this clone: The same CDR3 is also encoded by other DNA sequences in this sample. V usage is TRBV5-1 and J usage is TRBJ1-1; D is uncertain. This CDR3 spans 13 amino acids. The germline gives CDR1 SGHRS, CDR2 YFSETQ. V dropped 2 bases and J dropped 0 bases, with 5 bases sitting between them. The CDR3 nucleotides are TGCGCCAGCAGCTTCACGGTGAACACTGAAGCTTTCTTT. Amino acid sequence: CASSFTVNTEAFF.

This clone has a handful of counts. The same CDR3 is also encoded by other DNA sequences in this sample. The rearrangement joins TRBV20-1 to TRBJ1-1; D remains unclear. The CDR3 runs 11 residues. Trimming took off 2 bases at V and 0 bases at J, with 1 base between the two ends. Germline V gene data show CDR1 as DFQATT and CDR2 as SNEGSKA (reference sequence). CDR3 nucleotides: TGCAGTGCTAGATTGAACACTGAAGCTTTCTTT. Protein sequence: CSARLNTEAFF.

The chain couples TRBV29-1 to TRBJ1-2, with 8 bases fitting TRBD1. The V and J ends lost 0 bases and 9 bases, in that order; junction bases with no gene match: 12. The CDR3 consists of 15 residues. CDR1 and CDR2 from the germline V gene are SQVTM and ANQGSEA. The DNA of the CDR3 is TGCAGCGTTGAAGATCCAGGGGCAGGGGGCTTCAGCTACACCTTC. It yields the protein CSVEDPGAGGFSYTF.